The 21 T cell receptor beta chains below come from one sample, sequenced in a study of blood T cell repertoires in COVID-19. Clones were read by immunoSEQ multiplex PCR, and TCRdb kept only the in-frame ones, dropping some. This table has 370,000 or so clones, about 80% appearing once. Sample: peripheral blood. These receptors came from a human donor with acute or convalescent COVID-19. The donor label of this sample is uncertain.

CDR3 protein: CAISPKDRLSTDTQYF. CDR3 nucleotides: TGTGCCATCAGTCCGAAGGACAGGCTGAGCACAGATACGCAGTATTTT. The rearrangement joins TRBV10-3 to TRBJ2-3; TRBD1 aligns across 7 bases. This CDR3 is built from 16 residues. Germline CDR1 is ENHRY and CDR2 is SYGVKD. Germline trimming cut 5 bases from V and 0 bases from J; bases unmatched to any gene: 8.

The DNA for the CDR3 is TGTGCCAGCAGTGAGTCTTCAGGGTACAATGAGCAGTTCTTC. Its protein product is CASSESSGYNEQFF. This chain links TRBV2 with TRBJ2-1; the D gene is possibly TRBD1 (5 bases). Germline CDR1 is SNHLY and CDR2 is FYNNEI. V dropped 3 bases and J dropped 4 bases, with 10 bases sitting between them. The CDR3 extends over 14 amino acids.

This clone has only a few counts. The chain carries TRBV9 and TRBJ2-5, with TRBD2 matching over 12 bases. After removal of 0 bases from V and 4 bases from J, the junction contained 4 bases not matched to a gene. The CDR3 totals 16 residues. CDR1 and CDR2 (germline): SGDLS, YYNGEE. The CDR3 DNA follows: TGTGCCAGCAGCGTAGGGAGACTAGCGGGAGCAGAGACCCAGTACTTC. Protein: CASSVGRLAGAETQYF.

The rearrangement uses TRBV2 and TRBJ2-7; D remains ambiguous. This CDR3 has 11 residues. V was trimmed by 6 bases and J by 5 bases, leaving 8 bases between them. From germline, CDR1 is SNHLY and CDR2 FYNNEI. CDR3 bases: TGTGCCAGCAGCTACAGTCACGAGCAGTACTTC. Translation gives CASSYSHEQYF.

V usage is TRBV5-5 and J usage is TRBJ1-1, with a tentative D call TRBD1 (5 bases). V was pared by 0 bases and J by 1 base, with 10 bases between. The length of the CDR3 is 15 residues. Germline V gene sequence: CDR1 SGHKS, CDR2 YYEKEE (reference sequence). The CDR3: CASSLASTGNTEAFF. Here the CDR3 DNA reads TGTGCCAGCAGCTTGGCGTCCACAGGGAACACTGAAGCTTTCTTT.

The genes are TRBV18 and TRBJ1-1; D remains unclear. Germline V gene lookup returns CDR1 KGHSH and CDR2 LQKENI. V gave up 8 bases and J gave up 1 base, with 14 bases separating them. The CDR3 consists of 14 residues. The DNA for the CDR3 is TGTGCCAGCCACCTAGGACTCCAGAACACTGAAGCTTTCTTT. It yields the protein CASHLGLQNTEAFF. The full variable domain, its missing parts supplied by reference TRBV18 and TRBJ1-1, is NAGVMQNPRHLVRRRGQEARLRCSPMKGHSHVYWYRQLPEEGLKFMVYLQKENIIDESGMPKERFSAEFPKEGPSILRIQQVVRGDSAAYFCASHLGLQNTEAFFGQGTRLTVV.

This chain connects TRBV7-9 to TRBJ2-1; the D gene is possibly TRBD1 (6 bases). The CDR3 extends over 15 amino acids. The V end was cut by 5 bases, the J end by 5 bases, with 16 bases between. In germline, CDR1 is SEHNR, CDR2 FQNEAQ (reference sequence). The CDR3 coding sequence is TGTGCCAGCAGCACCCCCGGGACAAAAAACAATGAGCAGTTCTTC. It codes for CASSTPGTKNNEQFF.

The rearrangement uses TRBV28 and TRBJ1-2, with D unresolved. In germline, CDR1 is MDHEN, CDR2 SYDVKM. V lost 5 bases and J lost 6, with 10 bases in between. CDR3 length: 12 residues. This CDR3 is CASSPAEHGYTF. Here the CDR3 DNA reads TGTGCCAGCAGTCCGGCGGAACATGGCTACACCTTC.

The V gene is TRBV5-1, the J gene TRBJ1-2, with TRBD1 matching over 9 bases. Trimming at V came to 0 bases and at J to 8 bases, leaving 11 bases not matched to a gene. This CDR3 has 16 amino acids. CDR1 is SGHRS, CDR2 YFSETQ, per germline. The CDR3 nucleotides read TGCGCCAGCAGCTTGGCCTCAAGGACAGGGGAAGTGGGCTACACCTTC. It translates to CASSLASRTGEVGYTF.

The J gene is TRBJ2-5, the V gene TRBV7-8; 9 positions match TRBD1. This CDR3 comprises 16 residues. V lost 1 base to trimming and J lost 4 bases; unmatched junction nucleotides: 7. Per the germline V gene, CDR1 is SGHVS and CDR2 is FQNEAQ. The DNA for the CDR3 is TGTGCCAGCAGCTTAGGGGACAGGGCCTTGCGAGAGACCCAGTACTTC. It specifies CASSLGDRALRETQYF.

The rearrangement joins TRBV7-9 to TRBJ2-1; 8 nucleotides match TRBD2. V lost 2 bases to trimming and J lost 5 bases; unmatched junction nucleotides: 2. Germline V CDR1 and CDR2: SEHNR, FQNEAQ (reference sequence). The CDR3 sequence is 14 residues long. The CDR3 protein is CASSLREGNNEQFF. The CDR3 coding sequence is TGTGCCAGCAGCTTACGGGAGGGAAACAATGAGCAGTTCTTC.

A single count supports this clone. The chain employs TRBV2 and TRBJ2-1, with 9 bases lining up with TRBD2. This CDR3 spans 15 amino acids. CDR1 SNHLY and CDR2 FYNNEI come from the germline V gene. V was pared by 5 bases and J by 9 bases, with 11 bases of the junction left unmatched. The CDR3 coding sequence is TGTGCCAGCAGTACCTTCGGGACTAGCTTCGCTGAGCAGTTCTTC. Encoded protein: CASSTFGTSFAEQFF.

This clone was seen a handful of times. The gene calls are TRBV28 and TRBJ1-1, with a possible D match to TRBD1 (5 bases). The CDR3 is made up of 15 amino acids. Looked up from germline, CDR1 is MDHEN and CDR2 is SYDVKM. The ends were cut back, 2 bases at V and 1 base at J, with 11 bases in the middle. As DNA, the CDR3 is TGTGCCAGCAGTTTAAAAGGCAGGGCGAACACTGAAGCTTTCTTT. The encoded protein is CASSLKGRANTEAFF.

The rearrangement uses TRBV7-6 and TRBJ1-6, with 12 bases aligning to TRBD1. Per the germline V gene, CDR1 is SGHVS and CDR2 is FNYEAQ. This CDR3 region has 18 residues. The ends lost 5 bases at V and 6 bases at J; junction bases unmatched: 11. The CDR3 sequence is CASSPVTGTGGGNSPLHF. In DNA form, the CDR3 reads TGTGCCAGCAGCCCAGTCACCGGGACAGGGGGCGGTAATTCACCCCTCCACTTT.

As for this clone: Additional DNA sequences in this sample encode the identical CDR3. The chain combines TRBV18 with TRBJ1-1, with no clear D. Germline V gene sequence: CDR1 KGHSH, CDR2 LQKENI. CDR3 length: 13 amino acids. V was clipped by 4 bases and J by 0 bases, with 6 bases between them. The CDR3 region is CASSRQLNTEAFF. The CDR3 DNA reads TGTGCCAGCTCACGACAACTGAACACTGAAGCTTTCTTT.

The CDR3 protein is CAWRRHSGTGVRRVFF. CDR3 nucleotides: TGTGCCTGGAGGAGACATTCCGGGACAGGGGTGAGAAGGGTGTTTTTT. The chain is built from TRBV30 and TRBJ1-4, with 10 bases lining up with TRBD1. V shed 3 bases and J 15 bases; nucleotides not matched to a gene: 19. The germline gives CDR1 GTSNPN, CDR2 SVGIG (reference sequence). This CDR3 region has 16 residues.

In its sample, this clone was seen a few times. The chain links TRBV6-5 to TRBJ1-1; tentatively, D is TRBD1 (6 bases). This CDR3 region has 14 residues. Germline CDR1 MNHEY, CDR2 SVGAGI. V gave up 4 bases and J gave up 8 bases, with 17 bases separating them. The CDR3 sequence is CASSWVPGTTEAFF. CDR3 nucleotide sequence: TGTGCCAGCAGTTGGGTCCCTGGGACAACCGAAGCTTTCTTT.

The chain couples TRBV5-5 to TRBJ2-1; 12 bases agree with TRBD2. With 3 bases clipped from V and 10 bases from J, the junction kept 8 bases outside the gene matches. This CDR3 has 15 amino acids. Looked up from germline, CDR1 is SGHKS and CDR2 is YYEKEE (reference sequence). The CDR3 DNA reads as TGTGCCAGCAGCTCCCGACTAGCGGGGGTTCAGGAGCAGTTCTTC. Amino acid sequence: CASSSRLAGVQEQFF.

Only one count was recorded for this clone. This CDR3 reads CASSQSSGLNQPQHF. The CDR3 DNA sequence: TGTGCCAGCAGCCAATCTTCAGGCCTCAATCAGCCCCAGCATTTT. This chain connects TRBV16 to TRBJ1-5, with D uncertain. Trimming took 0 bases from V and 3 from J, leaving 9 bases between them. Per germline, CDR1 KGHSY and CDR2 FQNENV. This CDR3 has 15 residues.

The chain's CDR3 is CASSEDGGTEAFF. The CDR3 DNA sequence: TGTGCCAGCAGTGAAGACGGGGGGACTGAAGCTTTCTTT. The chain links TRBV6-4 to TRBJ1-1; D perhaps matches TRBD1 (5 bases). V was pared by 3 bases and J by 5 bases, with 10 bases between. The CDR3 sequence is 13 residues long. Germline assignment: CDR1 MRHNA and CDR2 SNTAGT.

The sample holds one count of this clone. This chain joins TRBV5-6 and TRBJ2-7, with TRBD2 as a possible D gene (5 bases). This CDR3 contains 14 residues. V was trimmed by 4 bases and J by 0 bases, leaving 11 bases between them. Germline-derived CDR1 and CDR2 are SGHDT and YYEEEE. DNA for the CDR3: TGTGCCAGCAGCCAGGACTGGGCCTCCTACGAGCAGTACTTC. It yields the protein CASSQDWASYEQYF.